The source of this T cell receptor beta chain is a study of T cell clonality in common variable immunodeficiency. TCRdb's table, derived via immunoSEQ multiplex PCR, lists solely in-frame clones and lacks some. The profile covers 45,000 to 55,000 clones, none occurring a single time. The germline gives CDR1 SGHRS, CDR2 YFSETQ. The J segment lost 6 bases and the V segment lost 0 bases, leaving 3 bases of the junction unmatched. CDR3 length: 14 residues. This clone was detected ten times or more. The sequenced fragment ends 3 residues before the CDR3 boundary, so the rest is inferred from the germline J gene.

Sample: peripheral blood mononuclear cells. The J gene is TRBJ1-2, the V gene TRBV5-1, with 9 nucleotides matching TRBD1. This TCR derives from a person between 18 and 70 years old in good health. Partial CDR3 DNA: TGCGCCAGCAGCTTGGCACAGGGGGCGGATGGC. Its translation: CASSLAQGADG. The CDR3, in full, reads CASSLAQGADGYTF.